The 21 T cell receptor beta chains in this list originate from one sample, sequenced in a study of OX40 agonist ivuxolimab in advanced cancers. Clones were sequenced by immunoSEQ multiplex PCR, and TCRdb holds only the in-frame ones, with some missing. Of roughly 56,000 clones in the sample, 65% to 85% were seen once. Sequencing used CD4+ or CD8+ T cells sorted from blood, obtained in a trial of the OX40 agonist ivuxolimab. All receptors come from an adult with an advanced solid tumor such as melanoma, head and neck, liver or kidney cancer.

The chain recombines TRBV30 with TRBJ2-3, with TRBD1 as a possible D gene (6 bases). This CDR3 is built from 15 residues. The germline V and J ends were trimmed by 6 bases and 5 bases, with 21 bases remaining between them. The germline V gene encodes CDR1 GTSNPN and CDR2 SVGIG (reference sequence). The CDR3 DNA is TGTGCCTGCAATCGTGGGGGCCCGACGAGAGATACGCAGTATTTT. It encodes CACNRGGPTRDTQYF. Full variable domain (rest looked up from reference TRBV30 and TRBJ2-3): SQTIHQWPATLVQPVGSPLSLECTVEGTSNPNLYWYRQAAGRGLQLLFYSVGIGQISSEVPQNLSASRPQDRQFILSSKKLLLSDSGFYLCACNRGGPTRDTQYFGPGTRLTVL.

The table lists this clone with a few counts. V and J are TRBV7-3 and TRBJ2-2; 8 nucleotides agree with TRBD1. The V gene's germline CDR1 is SGHTA and CDR2 FQGTGA. V shed 0 bases and J 4 bases; nucleotides not matched to a gene: 7. The CDR3 runs 17 residues. The DNA of the CDR3 is TGTGCCAGCAGCTTAACAAGGGGGACAGGATCCACCGGGGAGCTGTTTTTT. It is translated as CASSLTRGTGSTGELFF.

The genes are TRBV6-6 and TRBJ2-7; D unresolved. Germline values: CDR1 MNHNY, CDR2 SVGAGI (reference sequence). V lost 6 bases, J lost 5 bases, and 11 bases lay in between. The CDR3 sequence is 12 residues long. The CDR3 reads CASSAITHEQYF. CDR3 nucleotides: TGTGCCAGCAGCGCAATCACTCACGAGCAGTACTTC.

This clone has just one count. CDR3 sequence: CASRAGTASGSSRPGELFF. CDR3 DNA sequence: TGTGCCAGCAGGGCCGGGACCGCGTCGGGCTCATCCCGCCCTGGGGAGCTGTTTTTT. This chain connects TRBV7-9 to TRBJ2-2; D may match TRBD1 or TRBD2 (5 bases each). Trimming left V 6 bases short and J 8 bases short, with 31 bases between. CDR3 length: 19 residues. Germline V lookup: CDR1 SEHNR, CDR2 FQNEAQ (reference sequence).

The gene calls are TRBV7-6 and TRBJ2-3, with D uncertain. Trimming removed 3 bases from V and 1 base from J, with 11 bases in between. The germline V gene has CDR1 SGHVS and CDR2 FNYEAQ. This CDR3 is built from 15 residues. The CDR3 reads CASSFQSDRTDTQYF. In nucleotides, the CDR3 is TGTGCCAGCAGCTTCCAGTCCGATCGCACAGATACGCAGTATTTT.

This chain uses TRBV11-1 with TRBJ2-5; 13 bases match TRBD2. The DNA matches TRBJ2-7 better at its end, which makes the J call doubtful. The CDR3 runs 15 residues. Germline V gives CDR1 SGHAT, CDR2 FQDESV (reference sequence). DNA of the CDR3: TGTGCCAGCAGCGCCACTAGCGGGAGGGTCGACGAGCAGTACTTC. The encoded protein is CASSATSGRVDEQYF.

The CDR3 is CASSSDGQNTEAFF. The CDR3 bases are TGCGCCAGCAGCTCCGACGGACAGAACACTGAAGCTTTCTTT. V gene TRBV5-1 combines with J gene TRBJ1-1; possible D gene TRBD1, 5 bases. Germline V gene lookup returns CDR1 SGHRS and CDR2 YFSETQ. The CDR3 totals 14 residues. V lost 3 bases and J lost 1, with 10 bases in between.

CDR3 sequence (DNA): TGCGCCAGCAGTGAGTCTTACCGACTGGGACTAGCGGTGACTGAATCTTGGAATGAGCAGTTCTTC. It specifies CASSESYRLGLAVTESWNEQFF. This rearrangement joins TRBV10-1 to TRBJ2-1; 11 bases are shared with TRBD2. There are 22 residues in the CDR3. Trimming cost V 0 bases and J 7 bases; bases outside gene matches: 23. Germline-derived CDR1 and CDR2 are WNHNN and SYGVQD (reference sequence).

This chain uses TRBV29-1 with TRBJ1-3, with D perhaps TRBD1 (6 bases). This CDR3 has 16 residues. Germline CDR1 and CDR2: SQVTM and ANQGSEA. Deletions cut 6 bases from V and 0 bases from J, with 18 bases between. The CDR3 DNA reads TGCAGCGTGGGGGAAACAGGGTCCGGCTCTGGAAACACCATATATTTT. Encoded protein: CSVGETGSGSGNTIYF.

The rearrangement joins TRBV28 to TRBJ1-5, with D unresolved. From germline, CDR1 is MDHEN and CDR2 SYDVKM. This CDR3 has 14 amino acids. V lost 3 bases to trimming and J lost 5 bases, with 11 bases between them. CDR3 in DNA: TGTGCCAGCAGTTTGTCAGGTGGCCATCAGCCCCAGCATTTT. This translates into CASSLSGGHQPQHF.

This clone counts as medium-sized (0.01 to 0.1%). The rearrangement uses TRBV10-2 and TRBJ1-5; tentatively, D is TRBD1 (6 bases). The CDR3 is made up of 12 amino acids. Trimming pared 6 bases from V and 12 bases from J, leaving 15 bases between. CDR1 and CDR2 from the germline V gene are WSHSY and SAAADI. CDR3 in amino acids: CASSASGDLQHF. The CDR3 nucleotides are TGCGCCAGCAGCGCTTCAGGGGACCTCCAGCATTTT.

This chain links TRBV6-1 with TRBJ1-1; the D is unclear. V was cut by 6 bases and J by 1 base, with 12 bases left in between. The CDR3 sequence is 14 residues long. The V gene's germline CDR1 is MNHNS and CDR2 SASEGT. The CDR3 is CASRLSGENTEAFF. The CDR3 bases are TGTGCCAGCAGACTCTCTGGGGAGAACACTGAAGCTTTCTTT.

This clone was counted only a few times. The chain is built from TRBV19 and TRBJ2-6; 8 nucleotides line up with TRBD1. The V segment lost 7 bases and the J segment 1 base; nucleotides outside the gene matches: 15. This CDR3 comprises 19 residues. Germline loops: CDR1 LNHDA, CDR2 SQIVND (reference sequence). In nucleotides, the CDR3 is TGTGCCAGTAACGACCCCTCCCGGGACAGGTTTTCTGGGGCCAACGTCCTGACTTTC. This sequence encodes CASNDPSRDRFSGANVLTF.

This clone has more than one count but fewer than ten. The chain is built from TRBV7-8 and TRBJ2-7, with D perhaps matching TRBD1 or TRBD2 (5 bases each). The CDR3 is made up of 13 amino acids. Trimming shortened V by 11 bases and J by 4 bases, and 18 bases separated the two germline ends. The germline V gene encodes CDR1 SGHVS and CDR2 FQNEAQ. The CDR3 nucleotides read TGTGCCTGCCAGAGGGCCGACAGATACGAGCAGTACTTC. This gives the protein CACQRADRYEQYF.

The rearrangement links TRBV14 to TRBJ2-5; 8 nucleotides align to TRBD2. Germline assignment: CDR1 SGHDN and CDR2 FVKESK. Trimming removed 1 base from V and 7 bases from J; junction bases left unmatched: 20. The CDR3 contains 19 residues. The CDR3 reads CASSQGGTRDPRRLGTQYF. The DNA of the CDR3 is TGTGCCAGCAGCCAAGGAGGGACTAGGGATCCTCGAAGACTCGGGACCCAGTACTTC.

The table lists this clone with a few counts. The chain uses TRBV5-1 and TRBJ2-1; D call uncertain. The CDR3 is 14 amino acids. Trimming took 0 bases from V and 7 from J, leaving 11 bases between them. Germline V gene data show CDR1 as SGHRS and CDR2 as YFSETQ. The CDR3 DNA reads as TGCGCCAGCAGCTTGGGATCTGTGCGGAATGAGCAGTTCTTC. The encoded protein is CASSLGSVRNEQFF.

This chain uses TRBV28 with TRBJ1-5, with no clear D. The CDR3 is 14 residues long. CDR1 MDHEN and CDR2 SYDVKM come from the germline V gene. Trimming took 6 bases from V and 7 from J, leaving 16 bases between them. CDR3 loop: CASRNAGSGQPQHF. The CDR3 DNA follows: TGTGCCAGCAGAAACGCCGGCTCTGGGCAGCCCCAGCATTTT.

This chain joins TRBV9 and TRBJ2-3; D unclear. V was shortened by 3 bases and J by 5 bases, with 16 bases between the two germline ends. Germline values: CDR1 SGDLS, CDR2 YYNGEE. The CDR3 totals 15 residues. CDR3 in amino acids: CASSATTPPGDTQYF. CDR3 sequence (DNA): TGTGCCAGCAGCGCCACAACCCCGCCAGGAGATACGCAGTATTTT.

The chain has TRBV6-5 and TRBJ2-3; 10 nucleotides align to TRBD2. Germline V gives CDR1 MNHEY, CDR2 SVGAGI. V was pared by 4 bases and J by 4 bases, with 5 bases of the junction left unmatched. The CDR3 is made up of 15 amino acids. CDR3: CASSSTSGWPDTQYF. The CDR3 region has the DNA TGTGCCAGCAGTTCGACTAGCGGGTGGCCAGATACGCAGTATTTT.

A single count supports this clone. The chain carries TRBV11-2 and TRBJ2-1, with 10 bases identical to TRBD2. The CDR3 totals 15 residues. The germline V gene encodes CDR1 SGHAT and CDR2 FQNNGV. V lost 5 bases to trimming and J lost 5 bases; unmatched junction nucleotides: 6. CDR3 nucleotide sequence: TGTGCCAGCAGCCACCCAGCGGGAGGGAACAATGAGCAGTTCTTC. The encoded protein is CASSHPAGGNNEQFF.

The chain recombines TRBV7-9 with TRBJ1-2, with D uncertain. V lost 6 bases to trimming and J lost 4 bases, with 12 bases between them. Germline-derived CDR1 and CDR2 are SEHNR and FQNEAQ (reference sequence). This CDR3 spans 13 amino acids. The CDR3 nucleotides read TGTGCCAGCAGGGCAGACGGGTCCTATGGCTACACCTTC. Translated: CASRADGSYGYTF.